Listed below are T cell receptor beta chains from one sample, sequenced in a study of shared clonotypes between healthy human individuals. Clones were sequenced by immunoSEQ multiplex PCR, and TCRdb holds only the in-frame ones, with some missing. The sample lists over a million clones; 95% to 97% were seen once. Sequenced: naive CD4+ T cells sorted from blood. The receptors here all came from a man aged 25 to 40 in good health. Both conserved end residues are part of each CDR3. The D gene is left open where the match is weak. Part of the rows lack a size; the others show once, few, many or a class for expanded clones.

cdr3_aa,cdr3_nt,clone_size,j_call,v_call,d_call
CASSNSGSITYNEQFF,TGTGCCAGCAGCAATAGCGGGAGCATCACCTACAATGAGCAGTTCTTC,.,TRBJ2-1,TRBV5-4,TRBD2
CASSQGGAGDFSNEQFF,TGCGCCAGCAGTCAGGGTGGGGCGGGAGATTTCTCCAATGAGCAGTTCTTC,.,TRBJ2-1,TRBV10-1,TRBD2
CASSLEGRGRNEQFF,TGCGCCAGCAGCTTGGAAGGCAGGGGGCGAAATGAGCAGTTCTTC,.,TRBJ2-1,TRBV5-1,TRBD1
CASSLASKNTGELFF,TGTGCCAGCAGCTTAGCTAGCAAGAACACCGGGGAGCTGTTTTTT,.,TRBJ2-2,TRBV7-9,.
CASSLTPGQPQHF,TGTGCCAGCAGCCTCACCCCCGGTCAGCCCCAGCATTTT,.,TRBJ1-5,TRBV7-6,.
CASSLGVKDGYTF,TGTGCCAGCAGCTTAGGGGTTAAGGATGGCTACACCTTC,.,TRBJ1-2,TRBV7-9,.
CSDGGADSNTGELFF,TGCAGCGATGGAGGCGCGGACTCCAACACCGGGGAGCTGTTTTTT,.,TRBJ2-2,TRBV29-1,.
CASRQDRGGYNEQFF,TGTGCCAGCAGACAGGACAGGGGGGGGTACAATGAGCAGTTCTTC,.,TRBJ2-1,TRBV5-4,TRBD1
CASSVVADTGELFF,TGTGCCAGCAGCGTAGTCGCGGACACCGGGGAGCTGTTTTTT,.,TRBJ2-2,TRBV9,.
CAHAINRNTEAFF,TGCGCCCACGCCATCAATCGGAACACTGAAGCTTTCTTT,.,TRBJ1-1,TRBV6-5,.
CASRTGPGADTQYF,TGTGCCAGTAGGACTGGCCCAGGGGCAGATACGCAGTATTTT,.,TRBJ2-3,TRBV19,.
CASSTSTATYEQYF,TGTGCCAGCAGCACCTCGACAGCTACCTACGAGCAGTACTTC,.,TRBJ2-7,TRBV25-1,.
CASSLATGGDTQYF,TGCGCCAGCAGCTTGGCGACAGGAGGGGATACGCAGTATTTT,.,TRBJ2-3,TRBV5-1,.
CATSRDDWSGELFF,TGTGCCACCAGCAGAGATGATTGGTCCGGGGAGCTGTTTTTT,.,TRBJ2-2,TRBV15,.
CASSYTGQGSYEQYF,TGTGCCAGCAGCTACACGGGACAGGGATCCTACGAGCAGTACTTC,once,TRBJ2-7,TRBV7-6,TRBD1
CASRPSPRTSVNF,TGTGCCAGCAGACCCTCTCCACGGACTAGCGTGAACTTC,.,TRBJ2-5,TRBV7-9,TRBD2
CASSPRGSGIADTQYF,TGTGCCAGCTCACCGAGGGGTAGCGGGATTGCAGATACGCAGTATTTT,.,TRBJ2-3,TRBV18,TRBD2
CASSLWTGVDEKLFF,TGTGCCAGTAGTCTGTGGACAGGGGTGGATGAAAAACTGTTTTTT,.,TRBJ1-4,TRBV19,TRBD1
CASSHITYEQYF,TGTGCCAGCAGCCATATAACGTACGAGCAGTACTTC,.,TRBJ2-7,TRBV7-9,.
CASSLAFEETQYF,TGTGCCAGCAGCTTGGCTTTCGAAGAGACCCAGTACTTC,.,TRBJ2-5,TRBV5-4,.
CASNWDRAGNQPQHF,TGTGCCAGCAATTGGGACAGGGCGGGTAATCAGCCCCAGCATTTT,.,TRBJ1-5,TRBV2,TRBD1
CASSLDRGRLLVGYTF,TGTGCCAGCAGCTTAGACAGGGGGCGCTTACTGGTGGGCTACACCTTC,once,TRBJ1-2,TRBV7-2,TRBD1
CASRRQGVAYEQYF,TGTGCCAGCAGAAGACAGGGTGTAGCGTACGAGCAGTACTTC,.,TRBJ2-7,TRBV28,TRBD1
CASSTNMNTEAFF,TGTGCCAGTAGTACTAATATGAACACTGAAGCTTTCTTT,.,TRBJ1-1,TRBV19,.
CASSSRLSFTSYEQYF,TGTGCCAGCAGCTCTAGGCTTTCTTTCACCTCCTACGAGCAGTACTTC,.,TRBJ2-7,TRBV7-2,.
CSARGILNNEQFF,TGCAGCGCAAGGGGTATCCTAAACAATGAGCAGTTCTTC,.,TRBJ2-1,TRBV29-1,.
CASRFVPDGYGYTF,TGCGCCAGCAGGTTCGTTCCAGATGGGTATGGCTACACCTTC,.,TRBJ1-2,TRBV5-1,.
CASSSRTGDTGELFF,TGCGCCAGCAGCTCAAGGACAGGGGACACCGGGGAGCTGTTTTTT,.,TRBJ2-2,TRBV5-1,TRBD1
CASSLVADEQFF,TGTGCCAGCAGTTTAGTGGCAGATGAGCAGTTCTTC,.,TRBJ2-1,TRBV28,.
CASSAAGAGWETQYF,TGTGCCAGCAGCGCCGCGGGAGCGGGATGGGAGACCCAGTACTTC,.,TRBJ2-5,TRBV9,TRBD2
CASSGDSLPYNEQFF,TGTGCCAGCAGTGGGGACTCACTCCCCTACAATGAGCAGTTCTTC,.,TRBJ2-1,TRBV6-1,.
CASSLTGVEETQYF,TGTGCTAGCAGCTTGACAGGGGTAGAAGAGACCCAGTACTTC,once,TRBJ2-5,TRBV7-7,TRBD1
CASSLDVLGYGYTF,TGTGCCAGCAGCTTAGACGTCCTGGGCTATGGCTACACCTTC,.,TRBJ1-2,TRBV7-3,.
CASSSGQGRYTGELFF,TGTGCCAGCAGCTCCGGACAGGGGAGGTACACCGGGGAGCTGTTTTTT,.,TRBJ2-2,TRBV5-5,TRBD1
CASRPAGATDNEQFF,TGTGCCAGCAGGCCAGCGGGAGCTACCGACAATGAGCAGTTCTTC,.,TRBJ2-1,TRBV5-4,TRBD2
CASSPDRVQGTQYF,TGTGCCAGCTCACCAGACAGGGTTCAAGGTACGCAGTATTTT,.,TRBJ2-3,TRBV18,TRBD1
CASALRGETQYF,TGTGCCAGCGCTCTCAGGGGGGAGACCCAGTACTTC,.,TRBJ2-5,TRBV25-1,TRBD1
CASSPGPAEGLYEQYF,TGCGCCAGCAGCCCGGGACCAGCTGAAGGTCTCTACGAGCAGTACTTC,.,TRBJ2-7,TRBV4-3,.
CASSQLKGWRLSREQYF,TGCGCCAGCAGTCAATTAAAGGGGTGGAGACTGAGTCGGGAGCAGTACTTC,.,TRBJ2-7,TRBV23-1,.
CAGDRGLNTEAFF,TGTGCCGGAGACAGGGGGCTGAACACTGAAGCTTTCTTT,.,TRBJ1-1,TRBV2,TRBD1
CASSQERASGRARDTQYF,TGTGCCAGCAGCCAAGAGAGGGCTAGCGGGAGGGCCAGAGATACGCAGTATTTT,.,TRBJ2-3,TRBV4-2,TRBD2
CASRGPGLASTGELFF,TGTGCCAGCAGAGGTCCGGGACTAGCCTCAACCGGGGAGCTGTTTTTT,.,TRBJ2-2,TRBV27,TRBD2
CASSLVRLNSGNTIYF,TGTGCCAGCAGCTTAGTGAGACTCAACTCTGGAAACACCATATATTTT,.,TRBJ1-3,TRBV7-8,.
CASSFDRGETQYF,TGTGCCAGCTCGTTCGACAGGGGAGAGACCCAGTACTTC,.,TRBJ2-5,TRBV18,TRBD1
CASRREKVQPQHF,TGTGCCAGCAGGCGCGAGAAGGTTCAGCCCCAGCATTTT,.,TRBJ1-5,TRBV6-1,.
CASSLQDYEQYF,TGTGCCAGCAGCTTACAGGATTACGAGCAGTACTTC,once,TRBJ2-7,TRBV5-4,.
CASRTGPNTEAFF,TGTGCCAGTAGGACAGGCCCTAACACTGAAGCTTTCTTT,.,TRBJ1-1,TRBV19,.
CASSGLRAAYEQYF,TGTGCCAGCAGTGGACTCAGGGCAGCCTACGAGCAGTACTTC,once,TRBJ2-7,TRBV2,.
CASSPSHSGPIPLEQYF,TGTGCCAGCTCACCAAGTCATTCCGGACCGATACCCCTCGAGCAGTACTTC,.,TRBJ2-7,TRBV18,.
CASSVRGPGQPQHF,TGTGCCAGTAGTGTCAGGGGTCCGGGTCAGCCCCAGCATTTT,.,TRBJ1-5,TRBV19,.
CAKSLRGRNTIYF,TGTGCCAAAAGCCTCAGGGGTAGGAACACCATATATTTT,.,TRBJ1-3,TRBV6-4,.
CASSGGRYNEQFF,TGTGCCAGCAGTGGGGGTCGTTACAATGAGCAGTTCTTC,.,TRBJ2-1,TRBV2,.
CASSLHLLTSGYNEQFF,TGTGCCAGCAGCTTACACTTGTTGACTAGCGGCTACAATGAGCAGTTCTTC,.,TRBJ2-1,TRBV7-9,TRBD2
CASSSSGPSSYNEQFF,TGTGCCAGCAGCTCGAGCGGGCCGAGCTCCTACAATGAGCAGTTCTTC,.,TRBJ2-1,TRBV7-2,.
CASRRTSGAYEQYF,TGTGCCAGCAGAAGGACTAGCGGGGCCTACGAGCAGTACTTC,.,TRBJ2-7,TRBV21-1,.
CASSFSYQETQYF,TGCGCCAGCAGCTTTTCGTACCAAGAGACCCAGTACTTC,.,TRBJ2-5,TRBV5-1,.
CASSVSQGSNQPQHF,TGTGCCAGCAGTGTTAGTCAGGGTAGCAATCAGCCCCAGCATTTT,.,TRBJ1-5,TRBV6-1,.